Each of the 19 T cell receptor beta chains below was sequenced from the same sample in a study of T cell responses to AZD1222 COVID-19 vaccine. Only in-frame clones appear in the TCRdb table, and some are missing; sequencing was by immunoSEQ multiplex PCR. The table has roughly 98,000 clones, 70% to 85% seen once. Specimen: peripheral blood, collected 28 days after the second AZD1222 dose. These receptors all stem from an adult who received the AZD1222 COVID-19 vaccine.

This chain joins TRBV6-5 and TRBJ2-7, with 10 bases identical to TRBD1. The germline V gene has CDR1 MNHEY and CDR2 SVGAGI. This CDR3 has 15 residues. The trim removed 2 bases at V and 3 bases at J, leaving 4 bases unmatched. The CDR3 bases are TGTGCCAGCAGTTACCCGGACAGGGGGAACTACGAGCAGTACTTC. This encodes CASSYPDRGNYEQYF.

CDR3 sequence (DNA): TGTGCCAGTAGTCCAAGACCCTCAGCTAACTATGGCTACACCTTC. Protein sequence: CASSPRPSANYGYTF. The rearrangement links TRBV19 to TRBJ1-2; D unclear. CDR1 and CDR2 (germline): LNHDA, SQIVND (reference sequence). The CDR3 is 15 amino acids. The ends were cut back, 5 bases at V and 0 bases at J, with 13 bases in the middle.

The chain joins TRBV27 to TRBJ2-1; 9 bases are shared with TRBD2. Germline V CDR1 and CDR2: MNHEY, SMNVEV (reference sequence). This CDR3 is 17 amino acids long. With 5 bases clipped from V and 3 bases from J, the junction kept 11 bases outside the gene matches. The DNA for the CDR3 is TGTGCCAGCAGTCCCCCGGGTGCGGGGGGGCTCTACAATGAGCAGTTCTTC. Its translation: CASSPPGAGGLYNEQFF.

The chain combines TRBV29-1 with TRBJ2-1, with 8 bases aligning to TRBD2. Germline assignment: CDR1 SQVTM and CDR2 ANQGSEA. V lost 3 bases to trimming and J lost 6 bases; unmatched junction nucleotides: 7. This CDR3 has 14 residues. The CDR3 region has the DNA TGCAGCGTTGATGGGCTAGCGGGCAGCAATGAGCAGTTCTTC. The encoded protein is CSVDGLAGSNEQFF.

The rearrangement links TRBV28 to TRBJ1-5; tentatively, D is TRBD1 (5 bases). This CDR3 is 14 amino acids long. V was pared by 10 bases and J by 3 bases, with 16 bases between. Germline V gene lookup returns CDR1 MDHEN and CDR2 SYDVKM. The DNA for the CDR3 is TGTGCCACTACCTGGCAGGGCAACAATCAGCCCCAGCATTTT. Amino acids: CATTWQGNNQPQHF.

J is TRBJ1-4 and V is TRBV5-4, with 7 bases lining up with TRBD1. The CDR3 contains 14 residues. J was trimmed by 7 bases and V by 0 bases; bases with no gene match: 3. In germline, CDR1 is SGHNT, CDR2 YYREEE (reference sequence). The CDR3 coding sequence is TGTGCCAGCAGCTTGGCCAACAGGGGTGAAAAACTGTTTTTT. This gives the protein CASSLANRGEKLFF.

The rearrangement uses TRBV11-3 and TRBJ2-7; the D call may be TRBD1 or TRBD2 (5 bases each). The germline V gene encodes CDR1 SGHNT and CDR2 YENEEA. Trimming stripped 5 bases from V and 3 bases from J, with 17 bases between. This CDR3 spans 15 amino acids. Here the CDR3 reads CASSPGALGRYEQYF. The CDR3 bases are TGTGCCAGCAGCCCCGGGGCCCTGGGACGCTACGAGCAGTACTTC.

The chain is built from TRBV6-5 and TRBJ1-2; no definite D call. Germline V gene lookup returns CDR1 MNHEY and CDR2 SVGAGI. The germline V and J ends were trimmed by 4 bases and 5 bases, with 17 bases remaining between them. The length of the CDR3 is 15 residues. CDR3 amino acids: CASSSYTEPSYGYTF. The CDR3 nucleotides are TGTGCCAGCAGTTCTTACACAGAACCTTCTTATGGCTACACCTTC.

The chain recombines TRBV12-1 with TRBJ2-3; the D segment call TRBD2 is taken from the table without a DNA check. TRBV12-1 corresponds to a pseudogene. CDR3 length: 18 residues. DNA of the CDR3: TGTGCCTACAAAGAGGGGACTAGCGGGAGGGGCGGGGCAGATACGCAGTATTTT. The encoded protein is CAYKEGTSGRGGADTQYF.

The chain employs TRBV19 and TRBJ1-2; 7 bases map to TRBD1. The V gene end was trimmed by 6 bases and the J gene end by 1 base; junction bases not matched to a gene: 14. The CDR3 spans 17 residues. CDR1 and CDR2 (germline): LNHDA, SQIVND (reference sequence). The CDR3 DNA follows: TGTGCCAGTAGCACCGGGACAGCCCGTCCCATTAACTATGGCTACACCTTC. Its translation: CASSTGTARPINYGYTF.

The rearrangement joins TRBV9 to TRBJ2-6, with 9 bases that match TRBD1. Germline-derived CDR1 and CDR2 are SGDLS and YYNGEE. The CDR3 consists of 18 residues. V was pared by 4 bases and J by 0 bases, with 8 bases of the junction left unmatched. The CDR3 here is CASSLPGQGFSGANVLTF. The CDR3 DNA follows: TGTGCCAGCAGCCTACCGGGACAGGGTTTCTCTGGGGCCAACGTCCTGACTTTC.

This chain links TRBV14 with TRBJ2-5; D remains unclear. Germline-derived CDR1 and CDR2 are SGHDN and FVKESK. Trimming took off 0 bases at V and 7 bases at J, with 3 bases between the two ends. The CDR3 is 11 amino acids. The CDR3 loop reads CASSQEWTQYF. The CDR3 DNA is TGTGCCAGCAGCCAAGAATGGACCCAGTACTTC. The full variable domain, its missing parts supplied by reference TRBV14 and TRBJ2-5, is EAGVTQFPSHSVIEKGQTVTLRCDPISGHDNLYWYRRVMGKEIKFLLHFVKESKQDESGMPNNRFLAERTGGTYSTLKVQPAELEDSGVYFCASSQEWTQYFGPGTRLLVL.

This chain uses TRBV7-8 with TRBJ1-4; D unclear. The CDR3 spans 16 residues. CDR1 and CDR2 (germline): SGHVS, FQNEAQ. V was shortened by 8 bases and J by 0 bases, with 16 bases between the two germline ends. The CDR3 DNA follows: TGTGCCAGCGCGACCTGGGCAGCAGCAACTAATGAAAAACTGTTTTTT. Translation gives CASATWAAATNEKLFF.

The chain is built from TRBV7-8 and TRBJ2-6; D call uncertain. The V end lost 0 bases, the J end lost 0 bases, and 9 bases lay between the germline ends. CDR3 length equals 17 residues. CDR1 SGHVS and CDR2 FQNEAQ come from the germline V gene. In nucleotides, the CDR3 is TGTGCCAGCAGCTTAGCGCGAAGGACCTCTGGGGCCAACGTCCTGACTTTC. Translation gives CASSLARRTSGANVLTF.

The chain couples TRBV11-2 to TRBJ1-3, with a possible D match to TRBD1 (5 bases). The CDR3 totals 16 residues. The germline gives CDR1 SGHAT, CDR2 FQNNGV. V was pared by 3 bases and J by 0 bases, with 12 bases between. CDR3 sequence (DNA): TGTGCCAGCAGCTTGGCCGAGCAGGGCTCTGGAAACACCATATATTTT. This encodes CASSLAEQGSGNTIYF.

The chain uses TRBV29-1 and TRBJ1-2; D remains unclear. The length of the CDR3 is 9 residues. Deletions cut 6 bases from V and 8 bases from J, with 7 bases between. Germline CDR1 is SQVTM and CDR2 is ANQGSEA. Here the CDR3 DNA reads TGCAGCGTCCGGGAGGGCTACACCTTC. Encoded protein: CSVREGYTF.

The V call is TRBV10-3, the J call TRBJ2-7; 10 bases line up with TRBD1. Germline CDR1 and CDR2: ENHRY and SYGVKD. The length of the CDR3 is 16 residues. Trimming cost V 5 bases and J 7 bases; bases outside gene matches: 14. The CDR3 sequence: CAISNHAGTGVLEQYF. CDR3 coding DNA: TGTGCCATCAGTAACCACGCCGGGACAGGGGTTTTGGAGCAGTACTTC.

The rearrangement joins TRBV18 to TRBJ1-2, with 9 bases aligning to TRBD1. The CDR3 contains 16 residues. V shed 3 bases and J 5 bases; nucleotides not matched to a gene: 10. CDR1 is KGHSH, CDR2 LQKENI, per germline. This CDR3 is CASSPERGQGTYGYTF. CDR3 sequence (DNA): TGTGCCAGCTCACCTGAAAGAGGACAGGGGACTTATGGCTACACCTTC.

The chain links TRBV12-5 to TRBJ2-5, with TRBD2 identical over 7 bases. Looked up from germline, CDR1 is LGHNT and CDR2 is FRNRAP. The CDR3 is 14 residues long. Germline trimming cut 2 bases from V and 5 bases from J; bases unmatched to any gene: 5. In DNA, the CDR3 is TGTGCTAGTGGTTTGCTCGGGACTATGGAGACCCAGTACTTC. Translated, it gives CASGLLGTMETQYF.